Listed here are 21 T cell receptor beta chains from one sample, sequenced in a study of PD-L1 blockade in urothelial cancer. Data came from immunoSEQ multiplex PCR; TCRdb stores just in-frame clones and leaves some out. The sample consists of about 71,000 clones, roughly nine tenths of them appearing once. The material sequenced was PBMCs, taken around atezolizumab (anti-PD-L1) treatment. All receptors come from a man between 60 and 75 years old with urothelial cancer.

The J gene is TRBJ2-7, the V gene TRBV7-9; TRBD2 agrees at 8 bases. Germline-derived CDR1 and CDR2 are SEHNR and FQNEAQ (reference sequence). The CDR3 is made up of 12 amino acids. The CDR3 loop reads CVTGGNSYEQYF. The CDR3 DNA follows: TGTGTCACGGGGGGGAACTCCTACGAGCAGTACTTC.

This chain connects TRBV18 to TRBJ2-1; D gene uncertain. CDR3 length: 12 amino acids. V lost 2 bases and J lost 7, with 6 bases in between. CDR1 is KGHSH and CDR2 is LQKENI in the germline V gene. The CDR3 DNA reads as TGTGCCAGCTCACCATCTAATAATGAGCAGTTCTTC. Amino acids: CASSPSNNEQFF.

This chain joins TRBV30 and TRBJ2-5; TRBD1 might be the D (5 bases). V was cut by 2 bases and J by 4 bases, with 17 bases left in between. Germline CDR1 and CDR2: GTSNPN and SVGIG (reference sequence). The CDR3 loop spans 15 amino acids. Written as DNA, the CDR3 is TGTGCCTGGAGTTACAGGAACAGCTGGGGAGAGACCCAGTACTTC. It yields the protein CAWSYRNSWGETQYF.

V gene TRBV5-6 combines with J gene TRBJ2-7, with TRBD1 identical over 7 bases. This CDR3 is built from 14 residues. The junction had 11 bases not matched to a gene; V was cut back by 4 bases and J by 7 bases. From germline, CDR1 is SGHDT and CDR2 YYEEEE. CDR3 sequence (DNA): TGTGCCAGCAGCAGGGGGCAGGGGTTAGGGGAGCAGTACTTC. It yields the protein CASSRGQGLGEQYF.

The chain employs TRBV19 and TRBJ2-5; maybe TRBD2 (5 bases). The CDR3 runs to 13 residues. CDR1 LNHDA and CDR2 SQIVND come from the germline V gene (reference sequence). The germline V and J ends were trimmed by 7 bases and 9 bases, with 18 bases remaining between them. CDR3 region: CASTRLSRGSQYF. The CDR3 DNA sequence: TGTGCCAGTACCCGACTGTCCCGCGGGTCCCAGTACTTC.

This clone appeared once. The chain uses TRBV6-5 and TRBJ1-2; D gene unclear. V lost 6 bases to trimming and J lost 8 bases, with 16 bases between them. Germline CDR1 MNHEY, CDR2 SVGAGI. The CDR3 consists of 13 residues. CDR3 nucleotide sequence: TGTGCCAGCAGCTCTAACGTACTGGAGGGCTACACCTTC. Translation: CASSSNVLEGYTF.

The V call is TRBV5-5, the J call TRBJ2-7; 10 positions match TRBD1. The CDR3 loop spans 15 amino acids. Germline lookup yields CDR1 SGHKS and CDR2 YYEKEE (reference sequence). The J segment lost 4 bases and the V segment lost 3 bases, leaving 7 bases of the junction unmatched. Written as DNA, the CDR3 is TGTGCCAGCAGCTATGGGGACAGGGGTCGGTACGAGCAGTACTTC. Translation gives CASSYGDRGRYEQYF.

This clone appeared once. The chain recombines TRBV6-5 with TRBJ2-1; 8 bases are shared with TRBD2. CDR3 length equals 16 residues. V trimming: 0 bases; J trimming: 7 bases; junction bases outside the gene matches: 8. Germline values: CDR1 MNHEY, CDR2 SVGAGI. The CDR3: CASSYSSGRAGNEQFF. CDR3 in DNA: TGTGCCAGCAGTTACTCTTCCGGGAGGGCTGGGAATGAGCAGTTCTTC.

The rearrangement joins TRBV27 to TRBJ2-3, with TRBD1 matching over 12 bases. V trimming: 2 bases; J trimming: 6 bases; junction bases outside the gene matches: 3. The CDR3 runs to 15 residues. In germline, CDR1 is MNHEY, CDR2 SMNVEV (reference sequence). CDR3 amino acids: CASSLAGQGADTQYF. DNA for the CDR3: TGTGCCAGCAGTTTAGCGGGACAGGGGGCTGATACGCAGTATTTT.

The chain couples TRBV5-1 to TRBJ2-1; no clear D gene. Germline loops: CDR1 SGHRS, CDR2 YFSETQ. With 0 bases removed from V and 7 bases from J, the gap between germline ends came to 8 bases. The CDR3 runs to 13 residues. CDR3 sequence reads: CASSLGSGNEQFF. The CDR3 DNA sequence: TGCGCCAGCAGCTTGGGGTCAGGAAATGAGCAGTTCTTC.

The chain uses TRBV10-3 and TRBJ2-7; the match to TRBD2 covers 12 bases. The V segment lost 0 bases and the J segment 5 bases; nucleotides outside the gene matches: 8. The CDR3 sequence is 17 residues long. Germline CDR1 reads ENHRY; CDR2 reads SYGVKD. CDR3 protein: CAISESPPGLAGHEQYF. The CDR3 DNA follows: TGTGCCATCAGTGAGTCTCCACCGGGACTAGCGGGTCACGAGCAGTACTTC.

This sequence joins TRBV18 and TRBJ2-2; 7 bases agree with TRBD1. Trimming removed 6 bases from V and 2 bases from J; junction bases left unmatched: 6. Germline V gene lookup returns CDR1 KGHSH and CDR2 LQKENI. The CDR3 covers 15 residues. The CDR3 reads CASSPTGKNTGELFF. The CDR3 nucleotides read TGTGCCAGCTCCCCGACAGGGAAAAACACCGGGGAGCTGTTTTTT.

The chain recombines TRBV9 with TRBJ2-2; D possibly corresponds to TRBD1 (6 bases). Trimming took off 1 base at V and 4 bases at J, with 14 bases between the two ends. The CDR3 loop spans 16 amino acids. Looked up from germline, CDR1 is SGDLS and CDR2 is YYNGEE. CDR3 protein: CASSVMDRIGTGELFF. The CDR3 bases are TGTGCCAGCAGCGTAATGGACAGAATCGGCACCGGGGAGCTGTTTTTT.

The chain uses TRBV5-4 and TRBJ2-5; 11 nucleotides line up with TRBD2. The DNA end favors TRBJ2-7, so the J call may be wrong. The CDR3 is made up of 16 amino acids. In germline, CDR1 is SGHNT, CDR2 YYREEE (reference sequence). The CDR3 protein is CASSLPTSGRAYEQYF. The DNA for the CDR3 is TGTGCCAGCAGCTTGCCTACTAGCGGGAGAGCCTACGAGCAGTACTTC.

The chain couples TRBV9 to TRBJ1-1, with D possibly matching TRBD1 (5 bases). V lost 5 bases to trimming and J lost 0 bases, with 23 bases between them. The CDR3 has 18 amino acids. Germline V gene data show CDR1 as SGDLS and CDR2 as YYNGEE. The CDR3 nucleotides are TGTGCCAGCAGTAACTACTTAACGGGTGCAGGGATGAACACTGAAGCTTTCTTT. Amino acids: CASSNYLTGAGMNTEAFF.

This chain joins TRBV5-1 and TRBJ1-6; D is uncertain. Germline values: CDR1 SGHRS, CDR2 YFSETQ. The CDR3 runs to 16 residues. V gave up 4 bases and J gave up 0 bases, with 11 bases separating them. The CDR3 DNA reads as TGCGCCAGCAGCCCAATGGGAGGCTCCTATAATTCACCCCTCCACTTT. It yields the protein CASSPMGGSYNSPLHF.

CDR3 nucleotide sequence: TGTGCCAGCAGGGGGACAGGGGACATCACCGGGGAGCTGTTTTTT. Translated, it gives CASRGTGDITGELFF. The chain couples TRBV6-5 to TRBJ2-2, with 10 positions matching TRBD1. Trimming cost V 6 bases and J 4 bases; bases outside gene matches: 5. This CDR3 is 15 amino acids long. Germline CDR1 and CDR2: MNHEY and SVGAGI.

The CDR3 DNA follows: TGTGCCAGCAGCCTATCATCTTCTGGAAACACCATATATTTT. This sequence encodes CASSLSSSGNTIYF. The chain uses TRBV11-2 and TRBJ1-3; D unclear. The CDR3 sequence is 14 residues long. The germline V gene has CDR1 SGHAT and CDR2 FQNNGV. With 5 bases removed from V and 1 base from J, the gap between germline ends came to 9 bases. Full variable domain (remainder filled in from reference TRBV11-2 and TRBJ1-3): EAGVAQSPRYKIIEKRQSVAFWCNPISGHATLYWYQQILGQGPKLLIQFQNNGVVDDSQLPKDRFSAERLKGVDSTLKIQPAKLEDSAVYLCASSLSSSGNTIYFGEGSWLTVV.

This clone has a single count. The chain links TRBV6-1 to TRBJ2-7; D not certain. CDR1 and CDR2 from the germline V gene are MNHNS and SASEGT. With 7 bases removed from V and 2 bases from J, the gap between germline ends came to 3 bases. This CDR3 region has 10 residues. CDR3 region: CASNTYEQYF. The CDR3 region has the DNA TGTGCCAGCAACACCTACGAGCAGTACTTC.

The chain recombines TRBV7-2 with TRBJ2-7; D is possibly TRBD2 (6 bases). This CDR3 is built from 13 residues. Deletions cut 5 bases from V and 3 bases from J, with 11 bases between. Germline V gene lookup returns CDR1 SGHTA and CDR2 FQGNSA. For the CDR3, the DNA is TGTGCCAGCAGCCCATGGAGGGACTACGAGCAGTACTTC. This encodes CASSPWRDYEQYF.

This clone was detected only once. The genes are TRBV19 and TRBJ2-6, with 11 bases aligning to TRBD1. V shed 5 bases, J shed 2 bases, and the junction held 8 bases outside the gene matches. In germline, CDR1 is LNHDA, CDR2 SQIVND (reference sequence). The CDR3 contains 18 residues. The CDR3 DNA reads TGTGCCAGTAGTCGTTCGGGACAGGGGGAGACTGGGGCCAACGTCCTGACTTTC. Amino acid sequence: CASSRSGQGETGANVLTF.